This T cell receptor beta chain was profiled in a study of cytomegalovirus exposure and HLA in healthy donors. V lost 5 bases to trimming and J lost 4 bases; unmatched junction nucleotides: 9. The CDR3 covers 15 residues. From germline, CDR1 is MNHEY and CDR2 SVGAGI. Only one count was recorded for this clone. Its specificity is unknown. General study results and limits: The classifier was said to identify cytomegalovirus status with high specificity and sensitivity. A cluster of highly shared sequence variants was likely a sequencing artifact. A later analysis linked a missense variant in DCLRE1C to the trimming of TCR beta V and J genes.

PCR involved 60 Vbeta and 13 Jbeta primers. Sequenced by immunoSEQ multiplex PCR; TCRdb stores in-frame clones only, minus some. The repertoire consists of roughly 150,000 clones, with 65% to 85% occurring once and the leading ten covering around 7%. This TCR was recovered from a woman in her forties in good health and CMV-seropositive. The sample was PBMCs. This rearrangement joins TRBV6-5 to TRBJ2-7, with TRBD1 matching over 9 bases. This chain's CDR3 is CASSNQGQGSYEQYF. CDR3 nucleotide sequence: TGTGCCAGCAGTAATCAGGGACAGGGTAGTTACGAGCAGTACTTC.